The sequence of this T cell receptor beta chain was determined in a study of shared clonotypes between healthy human individuals. Repertoires were generated with immunoSEQ multiplex PCR, while TCRdb's copy carries only in-frame clones and drops some. The repertoire has about 1.5 million clones, nearly 99% of them found once; the top ten carry approximately 0.44%. Germline V CDR1 and CDR2: MGHRA, YSYEKL. There are 16 residues in the CDR3. Trimming left V 4 bases short and J 4 bases short, with 17 bases between. The J gene is TRBJ2-1, the V gene TRBV4-1; possible D gene TRBD1, 5 bases. The sequencing sample was made of naive CD4+ T cells sorted from blood. The subset: CD45RA+ positively selected. This clonotype was sampled from a man under 40 in good health. The CDR3 DNA follows: TGCGCCAGCAGCCGTCAAATAGAAGGGGCGTACAATGAGCAGTTCTTC. Translated, it gives CASSRQIEGAYNEQFF.